These 30 T cell receptor beta chains share one sample of origin, sequenced in a study of early T cells in non-severe SARS-CoV-2 infection. MiXCR, applied by TCRdb to the 5' RACE reads, yields one record per CDR3 protein. The sample records tens of thousands of distinct CDR3 sequences, roughly 5.9% being singletons. Sequenced input: whole blood. These receptors were collected from an adult who was a healthcare worker with PCR-confirmed SARS-CoV-2 infection or an uninfected control (not recorded which).

The table lists this clonotype with a few counts. V usage is TRBV5-4 and J usage is TRBJ2-5, with 8 bases matching TRBD1. The CDR3 covers 15 residues. Trimming cost V 0 bases and J 2 bases; bases outside gene matches: 3. Germline V CDR1 and CDR2: SGHNT, YYREEE (reference sequence). Here the CDR3 reads CASSLGRDRQETQYF. CDR3 DNA sequence: TGTGCCAGCAGCTTGGGACGGGACAGGCAAGAGACCCAGTACTTC.

This clonotype has a count of ten or more. The rearrangement links TRBV6-5 to TRBJ2-5; 9 positions agree with TRBD1. The CDR3 is 15 residues long. V lost 0 bases, J lost 5 bases, and 4 bases stayed unmatched. Per the germline V gene, CDR1 is MNHEY and CDR2 is SVGAGI. The CDR3 loop is CASSYSGQGWETQYF. For the CDR3, the DNA is TGTGCCAGCAGTTACTCGGGACAGGGTTGGGAGACCCAGTACTTC.

In this sample, this clonotype turned up a few times. The chain uses TRBV24-1 and TRBJ2-3; D is perhaps TRBD2 (6 bases). The V end lost 0 bases, the J end lost 5 bases, and 17 bases lay between the germline ends. The CDR3 is made up of 17 amino acids. Germline CDR1 reads KGHDR; CDR2 reads SFDVKD. This chain's CDR3 is CATSDLGRGGRGDTQYF. In DNA, the CDR3 is TGTGCCACCAGTGATTTGGGGCGGGGTGGGCGCGGAGATACGCAGTATTTT.

At least ten counts were recorded for this clonotype. V gene TRBV3-1 combines with J gene TRBJ2-5; the D gene could be TRBD1 or TRBD2 (5 bases each). The CDR3 spans 15 residues. CDR1 and CDR2 (germline): LGHDT, YNNKEL (reference sequence). V dropped 4 bases and J dropped 5 bases, with 17 bases sitting between them. Here the CDR3 DNA reads TGTGCCAGCAGCCCGGTCGGGGCAGGTGCCGAGACCCAGTACTTC. It codes for CASSPVGAGAETQYF.

This clonotype was detected ten times or more. The chain uses TRBV7-2 and TRBJ2-5; 11 nucleotides align to TRBD2. Germline lookup yields CDR1 SGHTA and CDR2 FQGNSA. This CDR3 comprises 16 residues. V was pared by 6 bases and J by 5 bases, with 11 bases of the junction left unmatched. The CDR3 region has the DNA TGTGCCAGCAGGTCCCTTAGCGGGAGGGCCGGCGAGACCCAGTACTTC. Its protein product is CASRSLSGRAGETQYF.

This CDR3 is CASSLGQGSLGYTF. CDR3 coding DNA: TGTGCCAGCAGCTTGGGGCAGGGTAGCTTGGGCTACACCTTC. The chain uses TRBV5-4 and TRBJ1-2, with D maybe TRBD1 (5 bases). The V gene lost 0 bases and the J gene lost 8 bases, with 14 bases spanning the gap. Germline assignment: CDR1 SGHNT and CDR2 YYREEE (reference sequence). This CDR3 comprises 14 residues.

This clonotype was picked up many times. The J gene is TRBJ2-1, the V gene TRBV6-5; TRBD1 or TRBD2 may be the D gene (6 bases each). The CDR3 is 16 amino acids. Trimming shortened V by 2 bases and J by 0 bases, and 11 bases separated the two germline ends. Germline V gene sequence: CDR1 MNHEY, CDR2 SVGAGI. Here the CDR3 reads CASSYMGGSSYNEQFF. For the CDR3, the DNA is TGTGCCAGCAGTTACATGGGGGGCAGCTCCTACAATGAGCAGTTCTTC.

The sample holds many counts of this clonotype. The chain combines TRBV6-5 with TRBJ2-7; weak D call: TRBD2 (7 bases). CDR1 and CDR2 from the germline V gene are MNHEY and SVGAGI. This CDR3 has 13 residues. The germline V and J ends were trimmed by 5 bases and 7 bases, with 15 bases remaining between them. DNA for the CDR3: TGTGCCAGCAGTCGCCTTGAGGGGGGGGAGCAGTACTTC. Its translation: CASSRLEGGEQYF.

This clonotype appeared a few times. The chain carries TRBV19 and TRBJ1-6; no definite D call. Germline CDR1 is LNHDA and CDR2 is SQIVND (reference sequence). The V end was cut by 6 bases, the J end by 12 bases, with 15 bases between. This CDR3 has 13 residues. This CDR3 is CASSRGPARPLHF. CDR3 sequence (DNA): TGTGCCAGTAGCCGAGGGCCAGCCCGACCCCTCCACTTT.

Many counts were recorded for this clonotype. The chain recombines TRBV7-9 with TRBJ2-1; D not certain. The CDR3 sequence is 17 residues long. Germline V CDR1 and CDR2: SEHNR, FQNEAQ (reference sequence). V gave up 3 bases and J gave up 5 bases, with 20 bases separating them. CDR3 sequence reads: CASSFPTGRHRDNEQFF. The CDR3 coding sequence is TGTGCCAGCAGCTTCCCAACCGGGCGTCATAGGGACAATGAGCAGTTCTTC.

This clonotype was recorded many times. V and J are TRBV20-1 and TRBJ2-3; no firm D call. Trimming pared 2 bases from V and 0 bases from J, leaving 6 bases between. The CDR3 runs to 13 residues. Germline CDR1 is DFQATT and CDR2 is SNEGSKA (reference sequence). The CDR3 spells CSARRPSTDTQYF. DNA for the CDR3: TGCAGTGCTAGAAGACCCAGCACAGATACGCAGTATTTT.

This clonotype was observed many times. CDR3 in DNA: TGCGCCAGCACCCTGCTTCTCGGAGGGGAGTCCGTCTATGGCTACACCTTC. Residues: CASTLLLGGESVYGYTF. The chain has TRBV4-3 and TRBJ1-2; weak D call: TRBD1 (5 bases). The CDR3 has 17 residues. V was trimmed by 7 bases and J by 4 bases, leaving 25 bases between them. Germline lookup yields CDR1 LGHNA and CDR2 YSLEER.

This clonotype has at least ten counts. The chain recombines TRBV5-1 with TRBJ2-1; possible D gene TRBD2, 6 bases. The CDR3 consists of 13 residues. Germline CDR1 and CDR2: SGHRS and YFSETQ. V was shortened by 4 bases and J by 8 bases, with 13 bases between the two germline ends. The CDR3 DNA is TGCGCCAGCAGCCCCAGGCGGAGGGATGAGCAGTTCTTC. Translated: CASSPRRRDEQFF.

This clonotype showed up many times. V and J are TRBV3-1 and TRBJ2-5; D unclear. The CDR3 has 13 amino acids. V was pared by 1 base and J by 13 bases, with 16 bases between. From germline, CDR1 is LGHDT and CDR2 YNNKEL (reference sequence). CDR3 sequence: CASSQGYSARRYF. The CDR3 nucleotides read TGTGCCAGCAGCCAAGGCTACTCCGCGAGGAGGTACTTC.

Many counts were recorded for this clonotype. This rearrangement joins TRBV30 to TRBJ1-1, with D possibly matching TRBD1 (5 bases). The length of the CDR3 is 12 residues. V lost 1 base and J 11 bases, leaving 14 bases between the germline ends. The germline CDR1 and CDR2 sequences are GTSNPN and SVGIG (reference sequence). The CDR3 here is CAWSANQGYAFF. CDR3 bases: TGTGCCTGGAGTGCCAACCAGGGATACGCTTTCTTT.

This clonotype was detected ten times or more. CDR3: CASSQVSSGVYNEQFF. In DNA, the CDR3 is TGCGCCAGCAGCCAAGTGTCTAGCGGGGTATACAATGAGCAGTTCTTC. The gene calls are TRBV4-1 and TRBJ2-1, with 9 bases lining up with TRBD2. The germline V gene has CDR1 MGHRA and CDR2 YSYEKL. The CDR3 spans 16 residues. The trim removed 1 base at V and 4 bases at J, leaving 5 bases unmatched.

This clonotype has at least ten counts. The V and J genes are TRBV12-3 or TRBV12-4 and TRBJ1-2, with 9 bases fitting TRBD1. Losses at the gene ends were 5 bases for V and 2 bases for J; bases not matched to a gene: 6. The CDR3 has 15 residues. CDR3 region: CASSNSGTGNYGYTF. CDR3 coding DNA: TGTGCCAGCAGTAACTCCGGGACAGGGAACTATGGCTACACCTTC.

V is TRBV12-3 or TRBV12-4 and J is TRBJ2-7; 11 positions match TRBD2. The CDR3 is made up of 14 amino acids. The trim removed 6 bases at V and 4 bases at J, leaving 5 bases unmatched. The CDR3 spells CASSGLAGYYEQYF. The CDR3 DNA is TGTGCCAGCAGCGGACTAGCGGGTTATTACGAGCAGTACTTC.

This clonotype has ten or more counts. The chain carries TRBV6-1 and TRBJ2-3; TRBD1 aligns across 11 bases. Trimming removed 4 bases from V and 5 bases from J; junction bases left unmatched: 2. Looked up from germline, CDR1 is MNHNS and CDR2 is SASEGT. The CDR3 is made up of 14 amino acids. The CDR3 region has the DNA TGTGCCAGCAGTGCGGACAGGGGGCTAGATACGCAGTATTTT. Amino acids: CASSADRGLDTQYF.

This clonotype has at least ten counts. The chain uses TRBV2 and TRBJ2-3; D is ambiguous. Germline values: CDR1 SNHLY, CDR2 FYNNEI. The ends were cut back, 4 bases at V and 5 bases at J, with 4 bases in the middle. The CDR3 contains 11 residues. CDR3 sequence: CASSGGDTQYF. CDR3 DNA: TGTGCCAGCAGTGGGGGAGATACGCAGTATTTT.

This clonotype came up many times. This chain joins TRBV6-2 or TRBV6-3 and TRBJ2-2, with TRBD1 identical over 8 bases. The CDR3 covers 17 residues. Germline V CDR1 and CDR2: MNHEY, SVGEGT. V dropped 2 bases and J dropped 0; count of bases not matched to a gene: 5. The CDR3 region is CASSYRTGPTNTGELFF. In DNA form, the CDR3 reads TGTGCCAGCAGTTACCGGACAGGGCCTACGAACACCGGGGAGCTGTTTTTT.

This chain uses TRBV13 with TRBJ2-5, with 9 bases aligning to TRBD2. J lost 4 bases, V lost 4 bases, and 4 bases had no gene match. Per the germline V gene, CDR1 is PRHDT and CDR2 is FYEKMQ (reference sequence). The CDR3 contains 14 residues. The CDR3 spells CASSSLAGVETQYF. CDR3 bases: TGTGCCAGCAGCTCGTTAGCGGGAGTAGAGACCCAGTACTTC.

This clonotype appeared a few times. The V gene is TRBV11-2, the J gene TRBJ2-5, with D perhaps matching TRBD1 (5 bases). CDR3 length: 18 amino acids. Trimming took off 3 bases at V and 2 bases at J, with 22 bases between the two ends. CDR1 is SGHAT, CDR2 FQNNGV, per germline. CDR3 in DNA: TGTGCCAGCAGCTTCCACTCAGGAACGTGGCAGGGTCAAGAGACCCAGTACTTC. Its translation: CASSFHSGTWQGQETQYF.

Many counts were recorded for this clonotype. J is TRBJ2-7 and V is TRBV20-1; no definite D call. The germline gives CDR1 DFQATT, CDR2 SNEGSKA (reference sequence). This CDR3 comprises 12 residues. The V end lost 1 base, the J end lost 4 bases, and 8 bases lay between the germline ends. The DNA of the CDR3 is TGCAGTGCTAGAGGCAAGGTGTACGAGCAGTACTTC. It specifies CSARGKVYEQYF.

This clonotype was detected ten times or more. The CDR3 protein is CSALDRVDQPQHF. The CDR3 DNA is TGCAGTGCTTTAGACAGGGTGGATCAGCCCCAGCATTTT. The V call is TRBV20-1, the J call TRBJ1-5; 7 bases align to TRBD1. V dropped 5 bases and J dropped 5; count of bases not matched to a gene: 6. Germline V lookup: CDR1 DFQATT, CDR2 SNEGSKA (reference sequence). This CDR3 spans 13 amino acids.

This clonotype was recorded at least ten times. The V gene is TRBV5-6, the J gene TRBJ2-6; possibly TRBD2 for D (5 bases). V gave up 1 base and J gave up 1 base, with 6 bases separating them. The CDR3 runs 15 residues. Germline CDR1 reads SGHDT; CDR2 reads YYEEEE. The CDR3 DNA reads TGTGCCAGCAGCTTGTCGGGGTCTGGGGCCAACGTCCTGACTTTC. Its protein is CASSLSGSGANVLTF. Full variable domain (missing parts from reference TRBV5-6 and TRBJ2-6): DAGVTQSPTHLIKTRGQQVTLRCSPKSGHDTVSWYQQALGQGPQFIFQYYEEEERQRGNFPDRFSGHQFPNYSSELNVNALLLGDSALYLCASSLSGSGANVLTFGAGSRLTVL.

This clonotype occurred many times. The chain is built from TRBV30 and TRBJ2-7; TRBD2 aligns across 13 bases. CDR1 is GTSNPN and CDR2 is SVGIG in the germline V gene (reference sequence). This CDR3 is built from 17 residues. V was clipped by 5 bases and J by 0 bases; unmatched bases: 10. The CDR3: CAWSGTSGMGSSYEQYF. CDR3 in DNA: TGTGCCTGGTCCGGGACTAGCGGGATGGGGAGCTCCTACGAGCAGTACTTC. Full variable domain (remainder filled in from reference TRBV30 and TRBJ2-7): SQTIHQWPATLVQPVGSPLSLECTVEGTSNPNLYWYRQAAGRGLQLLFYSVGIGQISSEVPQNLSASRPQDRQFILSSKKLLLSDSGFYLCAWSGTSGMGSSYEQYFGPGTRLTVT.

This rearrangement joins TRBV30 to TRBJ2-2; D gene unclear. Germline V gives CDR1 GTSNPN, CDR2 SVGIG (reference sequence). The CDR3 covers 14 residues. Trimming cost V 3 bases and J 3 bases, with 11 bases left between them. This CDR3 is CAWRPGLHTGELFF. Here the CDR3 DNA reads TGTGCCTGGAGGCCGGGCCTCCACACCGGGGAGCTGTTTTTT.

The chain recombines TRBV11-2 with TRBJ2-1, with 9 bases matching TRBD2. The CDR3 loop spans 14 amino acids. CDR1 is SGHAT, CDR2 FQNNGV, per germline. Trimming cost V 0 bases and J 15 bases; bases outside gene matches: 9. The DNA of the CDR3 is TGTGCCAGCAGCTTAGATATCTCCCAGCGGGAGGCGTTCTTC. Protein product: CASSLDISQREAFF.

This clonotype has a count of ten or more. This chain connects TRBV5-1 to TRBJ2-2, with a possible D match to TRBD2 (5 bases). V gave up 6 bases and J gave up 0 bases, with 9 bases separating them. The length of the CDR3 is 14 residues. In germline, CDR1 is SGHRS, CDR2 YFSETQ. The CDR3, as DNA: TGCGCCAGCACTGCGGGTCCGAACACCGGGGAGCTGTTTTTT. Encoded protein: CASTAGPNTGELFF.